The 4 T cell receptor beta chains given below trace back to one sample, sequenced in a study of blood T cell repertoires in COVID-19. The data were produced by immunoSEQ multiplex PCR, yet TCRdb's version contains in-frame clones alone and is incomplete. The sample yields roughly 120,000 clones, 82% seen once. Sequenced: peripheral blood. These receptors all come from a woman aged 60-75 years with acute or convalescent COVID-19.

This chain joins TRBV5-4 and TRBJ1-1; D ambiguous. V lost 3 bases, J lost 4 bases, and 16 bases lay in between. Germline V lookup: CDR1 SGHNT, CDR2 YYREEE (reference sequence). The length of the CDR3 is 15 residues. The CDR3 region is CASSYIPGSATEAFF. The CDR3 DNA follows: TGTGCCAGCAGCTACATACCGGGAAGTGCCACTGAAGCTTTCTTT.

This chain connects TRBV6-5 to TRBJ2-1; TRBD1 matches at 7 bases. The CDR3 is 15 residues long. V shed 5 bases and J 9 bases; nucleotides not matched to a gene: 13. The germline CDR1 and CDR2 sequences are MNHEY and SVGAGI. The DNA for the CDR3 is TGTGCCAGCAGTACGAACGGACAGGTTGAGGCTGAGCAGTTCTTC. Translated: CASSTNGQVEAEQFF.

The chain has TRBV6-2 or TRBV6-3 and TRBJ2-7; 8 nucleotides line up with TRBD1. V lost 6 bases and J lost 13; bases outside the gene matches: 11. CDR3 length: 12 amino acids. Germline V gene lookup returns CDR1 MNHEY and CDR2 SVGEGT. CDR3 loop: CASSNPNRGTYF. In DNA, the CDR3 is TGTGCCAGCAGCAACCCTAACAGGGGGACCTACTTC.

V and J are TRBV19 and TRBJ1-5; D gene uncertain. The germline gives CDR1 LNHDA, CDR2 SQIVND (reference sequence). The CDR3 runs 14 residues. V shed 2 bases and J shed 3 bases, with 8 bases lying between them. Here the CDR3 reads CASSIWQDNQPQHF. As DNA, the CDR3 is TGTGCCAGTAGTATATGGCAGGACAATCAGCCCCAGCATTTT.